This paragraph reports one TCR beta chain. The sample belongs to a study of cytomegalovirus exposure and HLA in healthy donors. Repertoires were generated with immunoSEQ multiplex PCR, while TCRdb's copy carries only in-frame clones and drops some. The table includes about 82,000 clones, approximately 95% detected once. CDR1 and CDR2 (germline): MNHNY, SVGAGI (reference sequence). The CDR3 covers 16 residues. J lost 9 bases, V lost 4 bases, and 16 bases had no gene match. The source is a woman under 30 in good health and CMV-seronegative. The chain links TRBV6-6 to TRBJ1-1, with 8 positions matching TRBD1. The sequenced sample was PBMCs. For the CDR3, the DNA is TGTGCCAGCAGTTCAGGGGCCCCAGGGGGCGGAGGAAAAGCTTTCTTT. It is translated as CASSSGAPGGGGKAFF.